The next 21 T cell receptor beta chains were all read from a single sample in a study of type 1 regulatory T cells. One entry per CDR3 protein results from TCRdb running MiXCR on the reads. The sample holds under 20,000 distinct CDR3 sequences, 10% seen once. Sequenced: CD4+ T cells, either the whole sample or a sorted fraction (not recorded which). The source of these receptors is a human donor in good health.

This clonotype has more than one count but fewer than ten. V usage is TRBV24-1 and J usage is TRBJ2-1; maybe TRBD1 (7 bases). The CDR3 totals 16 residues. V was shortened by 6 bases and J by 4 bases, with 18 bases between the two germline ends. Germline V gene data show CDR1 as KGHDR and CDR2 as SFDVKD. The CDR3 reads CATSFRGRGGYNEQFF. The CDR3 region has the DNA TGTGCCACCAGTTTCAGGGGGAGAGGGGGGTACAATGAGCAGTTCTTC.

This clonotype counts as medium-sized. The J gene is TRBJ2-7, the V gene TRBV21-1; whether TRBD1, the table's D call, matches the DNA was not checked. TRBV21-1 is assigned pseudogene status. This CDR3 comprises 14 residues. The CDR3: CASSSGTGGCEQYF. In nucleotides, the CDR3 is TGTGCCAGCAGCTCCGGGACAGGGGGCTGCGAGCAGTACTTC.

Turning to this clonotype: A single base separates this from a much larger clone, so it may be a read error. J is TRBJ1-6 and V is TRBV12-5; 7 bases agree with TRBD1. With V trimmed by 5 bases and J by 5 bases, 18 bases remained unmatched. The length of the CDR3 is 19 residues. Germline V gene data show CDR1 as LGHNT and CDR2 as FRNRAP. The DNA of the CDR3 is TGTGCTAGTGGTGGGCCGGGACAGACACCTAAGGGGCATAATTCACCCCTCCACTTT. Translating gives CASGGPGQTPKGHNSPLHF.

This clonotype was seen many times. The genes are TRBV20-1 and TRBJ2-5, with D unresolved. Per germline, CDR1 DFQATT and CDR2 SNEGSKA (reference sequence). V was clipped by 2 bases and J by 2 bases, with 6 bases between them. This CDR3 is 12 amino acids long. In DNA, the CDR3 is TGCAGTGCTAGAACAGTTCAAGAGACCCAGTACTTC. It specifies CSARTVQETQYF.

This clonotype was detected many times. The CDR3 reads CASSEVGGSYGEQYF. The CDR3 DNA is TGCGCCAGCAGTGAGGTTGGCGGGAGTTACGGCGAGCAGTACTTC. This chain uses TRBV5-1 with TRBJ2-7, with TRBD2 identical over 7 bases. The V gene end was trimmed by 5 bases and the J gene end by 6 bases; junction bases not matched to a gene: 14. The CDR3 contains 15 residues. From germline, CDR1 is SGHRS and CDR2 YFSETQ.

This clonotype has ten or more counts. The chain combines TRBV27 with TRBJ1-5; perhaps TRBD1 as D (5 bases). Trimming removed 3 bases from V and 9 bases from J, with 12 bases in between. Germline V lookup: CDR1 MNHEY, CDR2 SMNVEV (reference sequence). This CDR3 is 13 amino acids long. The CDR3 nucleotides read TGTGCCAGCAGTTTTAGGGGTTCTATGCCCCAGCATTTT. Translation: CASSFRGSMPQHF.

In its sample, this clonotype was seen many times. V gene TRBV5-5 combines with J gene TRBJ1-3, with TRBD1 as a possible D gene (5 bases). This CDR3 is built from 16 residues. Germline V CDR1 and CDR2: SGHKS, YYEKEE (reference sequence). Trimming pared 4 bases from V and 0 bases from J, leaving 14 bases between. CDR3: CASSTGRPVSGNTIYF. The CDR3 DNA reads as TGTGCCAGCAGCACGGGACGGCCGGTCTCTGGAAACACCATATATTTT.

The sample holds many counts of this clonotype. This rearrangement joins TRBV19 to TRBJ1-2; TRBD1 might be the D (6 bases). Per germline, CDR1 LNHDA and CDR2 SQIVND (reference sequence). This CDR3 has 14 residues. Trimming shortened V by 3 bases and J by 4 bases, and 12 bases separated the two germline ends. CDR3 sequence reads: CASSMRDMGYGYTF. In DNA form, the CDR3 reads TGTGCCAGTAGTATGCGGGACATGGGCTATGGCTACACCTTC. Variable domain in full (rest from reference TRBV19 and TRBJ1-2): DGGITQSPKYLFRKEGQNVTLSCEQNLNHDAMYWYRQDPGQGLRLIYYSQIVNDFQKGDIAEGYSVSREKKESFPLTVTSAQKNPTAFYLCASSMRDMGYGYTFGSGTRLTVV.

V is TRBV12-3 or TRBV12-4 and J is TRBJ2-1; D is possibly TRBD2 (6 bases). Trimming took 7 bases from V and 7 from J, leaving 17 bases between them. The CDR3 is made up of 14 amino acids. CDR3 amino acids: CASTEAGPNNEQFF. For the CDR3, the DNA is TGTGCCAGCACCGAAGCGGGTCCCAATAATGAGCAGTTCTTC.

This clonotype was seen repeatedly, ten times or more. V and J are TRBV7-2 and TRBJ2-3, with D maybe TRBD2 (6 bases). With 0 bases removed from V and 7 bases from J, the gap between germline ends came to 20 bases. This CDR3 region has 17 residues. Germline V lookup: CDR1 SGHTA, CDR2 FQGNSA. The CDR3 sequence is CASSLAPGVGGEHTQYF. For the CDR3, the DNA is TGTGCCAGCAGCTTAGCTCCGGGAGTCGGTGGGGAACATACGCAGTATTTT.

V and J are TRBV30 and TRBJ2-7, with 10 bases that match TRBD1. This CDR3 has 16 residues. The V and J ends lost 2 bases and 5 bases, in that order; junction bases with no gene match: 12. The germline V gene encodes CDR1 GTSNPN and CDR2 SVGIG (reference sequence). CDR3: CAWSRRFGTGDHEQYF. As DNA, the CDR3 is TGTGCCTGGAGTAGGCGATTCGGGACAGGGGACCACGAGCAGTACTTC.

This clonotype has just a few counts. The chain employs TRBV4-2 and TRBJ2-3, with 10 bases that match TRBD2. Germline CDR1 and CDR2: LGHNA and YNFKEQ. The CDR3 is 15 amino acids. Trimming cost V 1 base and J 6 bases; bases outside gene matches: 4. DNA of the CDR3: TGTGCCAGCAGCCAAGTTACAGCGGGGGGGGATACGCAGTATTTT. This translates into CASSQVTAGGDTQYF.

In its sample, this clonotype was seen many times. J is TRBJ2-2 and V is TRBV6-2 or TRBV6-3; 7 bases align to TRBD2. The CDR3 is 14 amino acids. J lost 11 bases, V lost 2 bases, and 8 bases had no gene match. CDR1 MNHEY and CDR2 SVGEGT come from the germline V gene. In nucleotides, the CDR3 is TGTGCCAGCAGTTACGCTCTAGCGGTAGTAGAGCTGTTTTTT. It codes for CASSYALAVVELFF.

This chain connects TRBV7-3 to TRBJ2-1, with 9 bases that match TRBD1. This CDR3 has 13 residues. CDR1 SGHTA and CDR2 FQGTGA come from the germline V gene. V trimming: 4 bases; J trimming: 15 bases; junction bases outside the gene matches: 10. Written as DNA, the CDR3 is TGTGCCAGCAGCTCCACATCCGGGACAGGGATGTTCTTC. Its protein is CASSSTSGTGMFF.

This clonotype has ten or more counts. The rearrangement links TRBV5-1 to TRBJ2-1; 7 bases fit TRBD1. The V segment lost 2 bases and the J segment 8 bases; nucleotides outside the gene matches: 7. The CDR3 totals 14 residues. Germline values: CDR1 SGHRS, CDR2 YFSETQ. Here the CDR3 reads CASSLLDRIYEQFF. DNA for the CDR3: TGCGCCAGCAGCTTACTGGACAGGATCTATGAGCAGTTCTTC.

This clonotype was detected only a few times. The chain couples TRBV5-4 to TRBJ2-2; D is possibly TRBD2 (5 bases). Germline loops: CDR1 SGHNT, CDR2 YYREEE (reference sequence). V dropped 0 bases and J dropped 4 bases, with 13 bases sitting between them. The CDR3 length is 16 residues. DNA of the CDR3: TGTGCCAGCAGCTTGGGTCTGGGAGAGGGCACCGGGGAGCTGTTTTTT. This sequence encodes CASSLGLGEGTGELFF.

This clonotype was seen at least ten times. The J gene is TRBJ2-2, the V gene TRBV20-1, with TRBD2 matching 7 bases. The germline gives CDR1 DFQATT, CDR2 SNEGSKA (reference sequence). With 2 bases clipped from V and 6 bases from J, the junction kept 6 bases outside the gene matches. The CDR3 has 14 amino acids. Here the CDR3 reads CSARPSGIAGELFF. For the CDR3, the DNA is TGCAGTGCTAGACCCAGCGGGATCGCCGGGGAGCTGTTTTTT.

This clonotype was recorded at least ten times. J is TRBJ2-3 and V is TRBV29-1, with 8 bases that match TRBD2. The trim removed 0 bases at V and 0 bases at J, leaving 8 bases unmatched. The CDR3 runs 17 residues. The germline V gene encodes CDR1 SQVTM and CDR2 ANQGSEA. The CDR3 loop reads CSVEDHLASGSTDTQYF. CDR3 DNA sequence: TGCAGCGTTGAAGATCATTTGGCTAGCGGGAGCACAGATACGCAGTATTTT.

The V gene is TRBV12-3 or TRBV12-4, the J gene TRBJ1-2; D might be TRBD1 (5 bases). V was trimmed by 5 bases and J by 2 bases, leaving 12 bases between them. The CDR3 is 14 residues long. CDR3 sequence: CASSRGTGNYGYTF. The CDR3, as DNA: TGTGCCAGCAGTCGGGGGACGGGGAACTATGGCTACACCTTC.

V and J are TRBV6-1 and TRBJ2-2; D tentatively reads TRBD1 or TRBD2 (6 bases each). Germline loops: CDR1 MNHNS, CDR2 SASEGT. V was pared by 6 bases and J by 4 bases, with 12 bases between. The CDR3 totals 14 residues. In nucleotides, the CDR3 is TGTGCCAGCAGGGGGGGCAGGCTCACCGGGGAGCTGTTTTTT. It codes for CASRGGRLTGELFF.

The genes are TRBV24-1 and TRBJ2-3; TRBD2 might be the D (6 bases). V was pared by 2 bases and J by 2 bases, with 16 bases between. This CDR3 region has 17 residues. Germline CDR1 is KGHDR and CDR2 is SFDVKD. This chain's CDR3 is CATSDSGRGTATDTQYF. As DNA, the CDR3 is TGTGCCACCAGTGATTCGGGACGCGGGACGGCCACAGATACGCAGTATTTT.